Below, 7 T cell receptor beta chains from the same sample are listed, as sequenced in a study of T cell changes during pregnancy in multiple sclerosis. Here immunoSEQ multiplex PCR was the method, and the copy in TCRdb shows in-frame clones only, minus some. The sample contains approximately 53,000 clones, around 90% of which appear only once. Sequenced here: CD4+ T cells from peripheral blood mononuclear cells, sampled after pregnancy. These receptors were taken from a female donor in good health, enrolled as a control in a pregnancy study.

This clone was found once. The chain recombines TRBV4-1 with TRBJ1-1, with D possibly TRBD1 on 6 matching bases. This CDR3 comprises 15 residues. The germline V gene has CDR1 MGHRA and CDR2 YSYEKL. V lost 4 bases and J 1 base, leaving 13 bases between the germline ends. CDR3 bases: TGCGCCAGCAGCCTGCAACGGGGGGCGAACACTGAAGCTTTCTTT. Translated: CASSLQRGANTEAFF.

The V and J genes are TRBV5-8 and TRBJ2-1, with TRBD1 matching 9 bases. V gave up 7 bases and J gave up 9 bases; unmatched junction bases: 8. In germline, CDR1 is SGHTS, CDR2 YDEGEE. CDR3 size: 13 residues. The CDR3 sequence: CASRDRVGIEQFF. The CDR3 bases are TGTGCCAGCCGGGACAGGGTAGGAATTGAGCAGTTCTTC. The full variable domain, rest sourced from reference TRBV5-8 and TRBJ2-1, is EAGVTQSPTHLIKTRGQQATLRCSPISGHTSVYWYQQALGLGLQFLLWYDEGEERNRGNFPPRFSGRQFPNYSSELNVNALELEDSALYLCASRDRVGIEQFFGPGTRLTVL.

V usage is TRBV28 and J usage is TRBJ1-1; tentative D call: TRBD1 (5 bases). The CDR3 spans 14 residues. Trimming shortened V by 6 bases and J by 0 bases, and 11 bases separated the two germline ends. In germline, CDR1 is MDHEN, CDR2 SYDVKM. CDR3 sequence reads: CASRGTGMNTEAFF. CDR3 DNA: TGTGCCAGCAGAGGGACTGGCATGAACACTGAAGCTTTCTTT.

The chain has TRBV7-2 and TRBJ2-7; 9 bases are shared with TRBD2. V was pared by 3 bases and J by 4 bases, with 16 bases of the junction left unmatched. Germline loops: CDR1 SGHTA, CDR2 FQGNSA. CDR3 length: 18 residues. CDR3 bases: TGTGCCAGCAGCTTTACCTCAATCGGGACTAGCTTCCATTACGAGCAGTACTTC. Translation: CASSFTSIGTSFHYEQYF.

This clone appeared once. The chain joins TRBV30 to TRBJ1-2; no reliable D call. Germline V gene sequence: CDR1 GTSNPN, CDR2 SVGIG (reference sequence). V was pared by 2 bases and J by 11 bases, with 9 bases between. This CDR3 is built from 10 residues. The CDR3 sequence: CAWSSARYTF. The CDR3 region has the DNA TGTGCCTGGAGTTCTGCGCGGTACACCTTC.

This rearrangement joins TRBV4-2 to TRBJ2-3, with TRBD1 identical over 8 bases. Germline V gene lookup returns CDR1 LGHNA and CDR2 YNFKEQ. V lost 4 bases and J lost 7; bases outside the gene matches: 10. The CDR3 sequence is 15 residues long. DNA for the CDR3: TGTGCCAGCAGCCCGAAGGGACAGGAGCACAATACGCAGTATTTT. Its protein is CASSPKGQEHNTQYF.

This chain links TRBV27 with TRBJ2-1; TRBD1 agrees at 9 bases. J gave up 12 bases and V 6 bases, and 12 bases lay outside the gene matches. The CDR3 runs to 14 residues. CDR1 is MNHEY and CDR2 is SMNVEV in the germline V gene (reference sequence). The CDR3 here is CASSTRRDRDRQFF. The DNA for the CDR3 is TGTGCCAGCAGCACCCGTAGGGACAGGGATCGGCAGTTCTTC.